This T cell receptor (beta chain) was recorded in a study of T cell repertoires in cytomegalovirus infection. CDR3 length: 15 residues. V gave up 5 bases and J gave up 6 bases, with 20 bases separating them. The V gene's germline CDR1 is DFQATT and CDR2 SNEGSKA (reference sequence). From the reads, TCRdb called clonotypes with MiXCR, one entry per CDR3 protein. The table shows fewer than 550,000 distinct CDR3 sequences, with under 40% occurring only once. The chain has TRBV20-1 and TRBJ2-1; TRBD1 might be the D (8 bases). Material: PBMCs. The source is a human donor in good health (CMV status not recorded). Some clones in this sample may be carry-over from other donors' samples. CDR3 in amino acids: CSAPGEQGGSNEQFF. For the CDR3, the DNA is TGCAGTGCTCCGGGGGAACAGGGGGGGTCCAATGAGCAGTTCTTC.